This T cell receptor beta chain was observed in a study of early T cells in non-severe SARS-CoV-2 infection. Study-wide context: Unpaired chains resulted from sequencing bulk RNA of unsorted whole blood. The study's findings and limits: Matches to VDJdb favored anti-spike CD8 responses and missed private and CD4 specificities.

This CDR3 region has 11 residues. In germline, CDR1 is DFQATT, CDR2 SNEGSKA (reference sequence). The V end lost 4 bases, the J end lost 6 bases, and 9 bases lay between the germline ends. Each single cDNA molecule received a unique molecular identifier. TCRdb re-called the 5' RACE reads through MiXCR, storing one row per CDR3 protein. The data contain under 40,000 distinct CDR3 sequences, under 8% of them singletons. The table lists this clonotype with a few counts. Antigen specificity is unknown. Source material: whole blood. This chain connects TRBV20-1 to TRBJ1-1; D uncertain. This receptor was taken from an adult who was a healthcare worker with PCR-confirmed SARS-CoV-2 infection or an uninfected control (not recorded which). The CDR3 region has the DNA TGCAGTGCTACAGGCCCATCTGAAGCTTTCTTT. Translation gives CSATGPSEAFF.